One sample yielded the 7 T cell receptor beta chains listed below, sequenced in a study of PD-L1 blockade in urothelial cancer. Libraries were prepared by immunoSEQ multiplex PCR; TCRdb keeps only in-frame clonotypes and omits some of them. Here the sample spans tens of thousands of clones, approximately 80% being singletons. Time point in this sample: pretreatment peripheral blood. The specimen was PBMCs, collected around atezolizumab (anti-PD-L1) treatment. Every receptor here comes from a man in his 70s with urothelial cancer.

The chain uses TRBV7-8 and TRBJ1-3, with D possibly TRBD1 on 6 matching bases. This CDR3 comprises 15 residues. Trimming pared 5 bases from V and 4 bases from J, leaving 15 bases between. Germline V gene sequence: CDR1 SGHVS, CDR2 FQNEAQ. The CDR3 loop is CASSAHSGDGNTIYF. The DNA of the CDR3 is TGTGCCAGCAGCGCTCATTCAGGGGACGGAAACACCATATATTTT.

This clone was seen a single time. The chain is built from TRBV5-1 and TRBJ2-3, with 9 bases identical to TRBD1. After removal of 0 bases from V and 4 bases from J, the junction contained 9 bases not matched to a gene. The V gene's germline CDR1 is SGHRS and CDR2 YFSETQ. The CDR3 consists of 17 residues. The CDR3 bases are TGCGCCAGCAGCTTGGGTCCAACGGGACAGGGCCCAGATACGCAGTATTTT. Amino acid sequence: CASSLGPTGQGPDTQYF.

V is TRBV30 and J is TRBJ1-1, with D hard to call. Trimming pared 3 bases from V and 11 bases from J, leaving 13 bases between. Germline V CDR1 and CDR2: GTSNPN, SVGIG (reference sequence). This CDR3 has 11 amino acids. The CDR3 region is CAWSPQVGAFF. As DNA, the CDR3 is TGTGCCTGGAGCCCCCAGGTAGGCGCTTTCTTT.

The chain carries TRBV6-1 and TRBJ1-4; unclear D gene. The germline V and J ends were trimmed by 6 bases and 10 bases, with 21 bases remaining between them. Germline V gene sequence: CDR1 MNHNS, CDR2 SASEGT. This CDR3 has 15 amino acids. The CDR3 region is CASRDVMEVRGKLFF. The CDR3 nucleotides read TGTGCCAGCAGAGATGTTATGGAGGTTCGGGGAAAACTGTTTTTT.

The chain combines TRBV10-3 with TRBJ1-4; the D gene is possibly TRBD1 (5 bases). The CDR3 has 14 residues. Germline V gene sequence: CDR1 ENHRY, CDR2 SYGVKD. Trimming removed 2 bases from V and 8 bases from J, with 12 bases in between. The CDR3 DNA follows: TGTGCCATCAGTGAGAGGGGTGCGAGGGAAAAACTGTTTTTT. Protein sequence: CAISERGAREKLFF.

The J gene is TRBJ2-3, the V gene TRBV11-3; D call uncertain. Trimming pared 0 bases from V and 6 bases from J, leaving 7 bases between. This CDR3 has 13 residues. Germline CDR1 SGHNT, CDR2 YENEEA. The CDR3 nucleotides are TGTGCCAGCAGCTTAGACCGACTCGATACGCAGTATTTT. This codes for CASSLDRLDTQYF. The full variable domain, in which reference TRBV11-3 and TRBJ2-3 provide the parts outside the CDR3, is EAGVVQSPRYKIIEKKQPVAFWCNPISGHNTLYWYLQNLGQGPELLIRYENEEAVDDSQLPKDRFSAERLKGVDSTLKIQPAELGDSAVYLCASSLDRLDTQYFGPGTRLTVL.

The chain employs TRBV27 and TRBJ2-7; TRBD2 matches 7 bases. Germline CDR1 and CDR2: MNHEY and SMNVEV (reference sequence). The CDR3 is made up of 15 amino acids. V lost 4 bases, J lost 6 bases, and 12 bases stayed unmatched. The CDR3: CASSSQTSRSTEQYF. CDR3 bases: TGTGCCAGCAGTTCACAGACTAGCCGTAGTACCGAGCAGTACTTC.